A selection of T cell receptor beta chains follows, all from one sample in a study of T cell changes during pregnancy in multiple sclerosis. Profiling relied on immunoSEQ multiplex PCR, and the TCRdb table lists in-frame clones only, not all of them. The sample includes about 50,000 clones, 92% of them seen just once. The specimen was CD4+ T cells from peripheral blood mononuclear cells, collected in the second trimester of pregnancy. The receptors shown here come from a female donor with multiple sclerosis, enrolled in a pregnancy study. Each CDR3 is given with its conserved first and last residue. The D gene is left open where the match is weak. Size tells how often a clone was seen (once, few, many) or the class of an expanded clone, and some rows leave it out.

v_call	clone_size	d_call	j_call	cdr3_aa	cdr3_nt
TRBV11-3	NA	TRBD2	TRBJ2-3	CASSSSGGGFDTQYF	TGTGCCAGCAGCTCGTCGGGGGGAGGGTTTGATACGCAGTATTTT
TRBV18	NA	NA	TRBJ1-2	CASSPKTGYGYTF	TGTGCCAGCTCACCAAAGACAGGCTATGGCTACACCTTC
TRBV7-6	NA	NA	TRBJ2-1	CASSPPPGKAYNEQFF	TGTGCCAGCAGCCCCCCGCCAGGAAAGGCTTACAATGAGCAGTTCTTC
TRBV7-2	NA	NA	TRBJ1-1	CASSTQEEAFF	TGTGCCAGCAGCACACAGGAGGAAGCTTTCTTT
TRBV10-2	NA	NA	TRBJ2-5	CASKRRGETQYF	TGCGCCAGCAAAAGAAGGGGTGAGACCCAGTACTTC
TRBV27	NA	TRBD1	TRBJ1-1	CATLGQMNTEAFF	TGTGCCACCCTGGGACAGATGAACACTGAAGCTTTCTTT
TRBV7-9	NA	NA	TRBJ2-3	CASAVDTDTQYF	TGTGCCAGCGCGGTGGACACAGATACGCAGTATTTT
TRBV7-9	NA	NA	TRBJ2-5	CASSPRMKQGRGEETQYF	TGTGCCAGCAGCCCACGAATGAAACAGGGCCGGGGAGAAGAGACCCAGTACTTC
TRBV11-2	few	NA	TRBJ1-5	CASSFSGQDQPQHF	TGTGCCAGCAGCTTTTCAGGGCAGGATCAGCCCCAGCATTTT
TRBV7-9	NA	NA	TRBJ2-2	CASSSDSTNTGELFF	TGTGCCAGCAGCTCCGACAGCACGAACACCGGGGAGCTGTTTTTT
TRBV19	NA	NA	TRBJ1-1	CASSMEGWGDAFF	TGTGCCAGTAGTATGGAGGGGTGGGGTGACGCTTTCTTT
TRBV2	NA	TRBD1	TRBJ2-3	CASSLGYGQGGTDTQYF	TGTGCCAGCAGCCTGGGGTATGGACAGGGTGGCACAGATACGCAGTATTTT
TRBV6-6	NA	NA	TRBJ1-2	CASSSTVSGGYTF	TGTGCCAGCAGTTCGACAGTATCGGGTGGCTACACCTTC
TRBV9	NA	NA	TRBJ1-1	CASSARQKNTEAFF	TGTGCCAGCAGCGCCCGACAGAAGAACACTGAAGCTTTCTTT
TRBV9	NA	NA	TRBJ1-6	CASSVGIGRGDNSPLHF	TGTGCCAGCAGCGTAGGGATCGGCAGGGGAGATAATTCACCCCTCCACTTT
TRBV7-2	few	NA	TRBJ1-3	CASSLGEGGTGNTIYF	TGTGCCAGCAGCTTAGGGGAGGGGGGTACTGGAAACACCATATATTTT
TRBV6-1	NA	NA	TRBJ2-4	CASSGQTGQMQYF	TGTGCCAGCAGTGGACAGACCGGACAAATGCAGTACTTC
TRBV7-2	NA	TRBD2	TRBJ2-2	CASSLGGLAGTGELFF	TGTGCCAGCAGCTTAGGCGGACTAGCGGGCACCGGGGAGCTGTTTTTT